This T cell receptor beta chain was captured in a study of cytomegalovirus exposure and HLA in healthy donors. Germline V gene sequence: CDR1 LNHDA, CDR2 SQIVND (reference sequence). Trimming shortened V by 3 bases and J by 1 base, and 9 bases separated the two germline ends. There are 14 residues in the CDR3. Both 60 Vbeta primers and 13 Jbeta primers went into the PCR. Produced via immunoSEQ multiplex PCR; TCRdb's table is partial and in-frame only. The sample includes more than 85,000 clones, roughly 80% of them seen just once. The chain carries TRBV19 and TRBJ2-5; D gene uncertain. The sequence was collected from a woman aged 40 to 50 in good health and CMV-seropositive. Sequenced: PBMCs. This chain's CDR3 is CASSIQHSQETQYF. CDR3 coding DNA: TGTGCCAGTAGTATCCAACACAGCCAAGAGACCCAGTACTTC. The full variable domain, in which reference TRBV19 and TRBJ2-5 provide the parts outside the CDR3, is DGGITQSPKYLFRKEGQNVTLSCEQNLNHDAMYWYRQDPGQGLRLIYYSQIVNDFQKGDIAEGYSVSREKKESFPLTVTSAQKNPTAFYLCASSIQHSQETQYFGPGTRLLVL.